These T cell receptor beta chains were read from a single sample in a study of blood T cell repertoires in COVID-19. Profiling relied on immunoSEQ multiplex PCR, and the TCRdb table lists in-frame clones only, not all of them. The repertoire includes some 65,000 clones, about 74% of them detected once, and roughly 27% sits in the top ten. The specimen sequenced was peripheral blood. The receptors derive from a woman older than 75 with acute or convalescent COVID-19. Both conserved end residues are part of each CDR3. The D gene is left open where the match is weak. Size tells how often a clone was seen (once, few, many) or the class of an expanded clone, and some rows leave it out.

TGTGCCTGGAGTGTTATTGAGGGATCACCCCTCCACTTT,CAWSVIEGSPLHF,TRBV30,NA,few,TRBJ1-6
TGTGCCAGCAGCGCCTATGGCGAGCAGTACTTC,CASSAYGEQYF,TRBV11-3,NA,NA,TRBJ2-7
TGTGCCAGCAGCTTACGGGTGAGCGGACAGGGGACGAACACCGGGGAGCTGTTTTTT,CASSLRVSGQGTNTGELFF,TRBV7-3,TRBD1,NA,TRBJ2-2
TGTGCCAGCAACGAGTACAATGAGCAGTTCTTC,CASNEYNEQFF,TRBV6-8,NA,NA,TRBJ2-1
TGTGCCAGCAGCCAAACCGCAGGGTATGGTTCACCCCTCCACTTT,CASSQTAGYGSPLHF,TRBV3-1/TRBV3-2,NA,NA,TRBJ1-6
TGCGCCAGCAGCTTAAGACTGCAGAACACTGAAGCTTTCTTT,CASSLRLQNTEAFF,TRBV5-1,NA,once,TRBJ1-1
TGTGCCAGTAGTATGGAGGTCGGCACAGATACGCAGTATTTT,CASSMEVGTDTQYF,TRBV19,NA,NA,TRBJ2-3
TGTGCCATCAGTGCGGAGGGCGGCTCTGGGGCCAACGTCCTGACTTTC,CAISAEGGSGANVLTF,TRBV10-3,NA,NA,TRBJ2-6
TGTGCCAGCAGCTTAGGATCAGACTATGGCTACACCTTC,CASSLGSDYGYTF,TRBV7-6,NA,NA,TRBJ1-2
TGTGCCAGCAACTCCGGGACAGGGACGGACAATGAGCAGTTCTTC,CASNSGTGTDNEQFF,TRBV6-6,TRBD1,NA,TRBJ2-1
TGCGCCAGCAGACCAGGACAGGCCATGAGCTCCTACGAGCAGTACTTC,CASRPGQAMSSYEQYF,TRBV5-1,TRBD1,NA,TRBJ2-7
TGTGCCAGCAGTTCCCCGGGACAGGGGGACTATGGCTACACCTTC,CASSSPGQGDYGYTF,TRBV28,TRBD1,many,TRBJ1-2
TGTGCCAGTAGGAACGGTGTGCGCAGCAATCAGCCCCAGCATTTT,CASRNGVRSNQPQHF,TRBV19,NA,once,TRBJ1-5
TGTGCCAGCAGCTTAGGGCTAGCGGGGAACAATGAGCAGTTCTTC,CASSLGLAGNNEQFF,TRBV7-2,TRBD2,NA,TRBJ2-1
TGTGCCAGCAGTCCGAGAACCAATAATTCACCCCTCCACTTT,CASSPRTNNSPLHF,TRBV6-1,NA,NA,TRBJ1-6
TGTGCCAGTAGTACCAGACAGGGGCCCTACGAGCAGTACTTC,CASSTRQGPYEQYF,TRBV19,TRBD1,many,TRBJ2-7
TGTGCCAGTAGTCCCAGAACTAGTTTCTTGGCAGATACGCAGTATTTT,CASSPRTSFLADTQYF,TRBV19,NA,NA,TRBJ2-3
TGCGCCAGCAGCCAAGTCGGGGGAACGCAGTATTTT,CASSQVGGTQYF,TRBV4-3,NA,NA,TRBJ2-3
TGTGCCAGCAGCCAACCCGGACTAGCGGGAGAGACCCAGTACTTC,CASSQPGLAGETQYF,TRBV3-1/TRBV3-2,TRBD2,NA,TRBJ2-5
TGTGCCAGCAGTGAGCTGGGGCCTCAGGGTAGTCAGCCCCAGCATTTT,CASSELGPQGSQPQHF,TRBV2,NA,NA,TRBJ1-5
TGTGCCAGCAGCTTGACAGGGGGTGTATGGACTGAAGCTTTCTTT,CASSLTGGVWTEAFF,TRBV5-4,TRBD1,once,TRBJ1-1